Listed below are T cell receptor beta chains from one sample, sequenced in a study of OX40 agonist ivuxolimab in advanced cancers. The repertoire was sequenced with immunoSEQ multiplex PCR; TCRdb's copy has only in-frame clones and lacks some. The table lists some 150,000 clones, 90% of them singletons. The sequencing here drew on CD4+ or CD8+ T cells sorted from blood, taken in a trial of the OX40 agonist ivuxolimab. These receptors originate from an adult with an advanced solid tumor such as melanoma, head and neck, liver or kidney cancer. CDR3s include the opening cysteine and the closing phenylalanine or tryptophan. Each record gives: clone size, V gene, D gene, J gene, CDR3 protein, CDR3 DNA. The D gene is left open where the match is weak. The size of a clone is reported for some rows only, either as once, few or many, or as a class for expanded clones.

-,TRBV6-5,-,TRBJ2-1,CASSYTALAPVNEQFF,TGTGCCAGCAGCTACACCGCTCTGGCGCCAGTCAATGAGCAGTTCTTC
-,TRBV5-1,-,TRBJ2-1,CASSVGDTSHEQFF,TGCGCCAGCAGCGTAGGGGATACATCCCATGAGCAGTTCTTC
-,TRBV10-3,-,TRBJ1-5,CAISESSRDQPQHF,TGTGCCATCAGTGAGTCGTCCAGAGATCAGCCCCAGCATTTT
-,TRBV28,-,TRBJ1-5,CASSLRGGRFSNQPQHF,TGTGCCAGCAGTTTAAGGGGGGGCAGATTTAGCAATCAGCCCCAGCATTTT
-,TRBV28,-,TRBJ2-1,CASSFGGALREQFF,TGTGCCAGCAGTTTTGGCGGGGCGTTAAGGGAGCAGTTCTTC
-,TRBV18,-,TRBJ2-2,CASSRNSGGWSNTGELFF,TGTGCCAGCTCACGGAACTCGGGTGGGTGGTCGAACACCGGGGAGCTGTTTTTT
-,TRBV7-2,TRBD2,TRBJ2-7,CASSLESGGTYEQYF,TGTGCCAGCAGCTTAGAGAGCGGGGGAACCTACGAGCAGTACTTC
once,TRBV18,TRBD1,TRBJ1-5,CASSLGTVSNQPQHF,TGTGCCAGCTCACTGGGGACAGTTAGCAATCAGCCCCAGCATTTT
-,TRBV28,TRBD1,TRBJ1-1,CASRWGQYGTEAFF,TGTGCCAGCAGATGGGGACAGTATGGGACTGAAGCTTTCTTT
-,TRBV5-6,-,TRBJ2-4,CASSLGVGGAKNIQYF,TGTGCCAGCAGCCTCGGGGTCGGGGGCGCCAAAAACATTCAGTACTTC
-,TRBV6-5,TRBD1,TRBJ1-1,CASSLQGLRNTEAFF,TGTGCCAGCAGCTTACAGGGGCTAAGGAACACTGAAGCTTTCTTT
-,TRBV4-2,-,TRBJ2-2,CASSQDAGPNTGELFF,TGTGCCAGCAGCCAAGATGCGGGACCTAACACCGGGGAGCTGTTTTTT
-,TRBV13,-,TRBJ2-7,CASSLGYEQYF,TGTGCCAGCAGCTTAGGATACGAGCAGTACTTC
-,TRBV12-5,TRBD1,TRBJ2-5,CASGRGQQETQYF,TGTGCTAGTGGCCGGGGACAGCAAGAGACCCAGTACTTC
-,TRBV5-1,-,TRBJ2-7,CASSSDSATYEQYF,TGCGCCAGCAGCTCGGACTCCGCCACCTACGAGCAGTACTTC
-,TRBV9,TRBD1,TRBJ2-5,CASSTRTGTETQYF,TGTGCCAGCAGCACGCGGACAGGTACGGAGACCCAGTACTTC
once,TRBV6-5,-,TRBJ1-4,CASSFLGANEKLFF,TGTGCCAGCAGTTTCCTCGGGGCTAATGAAAAACTGTTTTTT
-,TRBV7-9,-,TRBJ2-3,CASSLEEDTQYF,TGTGCCAGCAGCTTAGAAGAGGATACGCAGTATTTT
-,TRBV18,-,TRBJ2-7,CASSPGRGDYEQYF,TGTGCCAGCTCACCAGGCAGGGGAGACTACGAGCAGTACTTC
-,TRBV27,TRBD2,TRBJ2-5,CASSYHRLAGLETQYF,TGTGCCAGCAGTTACCACCGACTAGCGGGGCTAGAGACCCAGTACTTC